This T cell receptor (beta chain) appears in the sequencing data of a study of blood T cell repertoires in COVID-19. About the study: Samples representing acute and convalescent COVID-19 were sourced from the United States, Italy and Spain. From T cells, B-cell-depleted T cells, or PBMCs came the material, which was cDNA or gDNA.

In the authors' workflow: For nucleated cells, counts were estimated from reference gene primer amplification. Assay: immunoSEQ multiplex PCR; the TCRdb copy retains only in-frame clones and omits some. V and J calls and clone size are copied from that table; D and trimming were computed from the DNA. This table holds 250,000 to 300,000 clones, 88% found once. Unmatched junction bases numbered 8, after V lost 6 bases and J lost 8 bases. The CDR3 length is 14 residues. Per germline, CDR1 MNHEY and CDR2 SVGEGT. Seattle patients were enrolled while actively infected and followed longitudinally. The sequence derives from a woman aged 30 to 39 with COVID-19, enrolled during active disease. The material sequenced was peripheral blood. This chain joins TRBV6-2 or TRBV6-3 and TRBJ2-7; 12 bases are a match to TRBD2. The CDR3 reads CASSVTSGSNKQYF. The CDR3 nucleotides read TGTGCCAGCAGCGTGACTAGCGGGAGTAACAAGCAGTACTTC.